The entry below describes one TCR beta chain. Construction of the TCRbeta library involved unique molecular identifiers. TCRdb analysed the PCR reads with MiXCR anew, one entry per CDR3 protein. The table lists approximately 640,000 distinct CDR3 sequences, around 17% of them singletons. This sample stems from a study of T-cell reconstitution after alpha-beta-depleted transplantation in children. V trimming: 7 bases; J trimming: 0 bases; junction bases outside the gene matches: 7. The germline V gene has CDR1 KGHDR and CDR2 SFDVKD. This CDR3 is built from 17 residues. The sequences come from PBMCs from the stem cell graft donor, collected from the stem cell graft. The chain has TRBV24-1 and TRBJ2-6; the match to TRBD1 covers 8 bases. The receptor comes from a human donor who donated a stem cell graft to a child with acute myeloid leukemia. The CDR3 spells CATSLGTGHSGANVLTF. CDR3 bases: TGTGCCACCAGCCTTGGGACAGGCCACTCTGGGGCCAACGTCCTGACTTTC.